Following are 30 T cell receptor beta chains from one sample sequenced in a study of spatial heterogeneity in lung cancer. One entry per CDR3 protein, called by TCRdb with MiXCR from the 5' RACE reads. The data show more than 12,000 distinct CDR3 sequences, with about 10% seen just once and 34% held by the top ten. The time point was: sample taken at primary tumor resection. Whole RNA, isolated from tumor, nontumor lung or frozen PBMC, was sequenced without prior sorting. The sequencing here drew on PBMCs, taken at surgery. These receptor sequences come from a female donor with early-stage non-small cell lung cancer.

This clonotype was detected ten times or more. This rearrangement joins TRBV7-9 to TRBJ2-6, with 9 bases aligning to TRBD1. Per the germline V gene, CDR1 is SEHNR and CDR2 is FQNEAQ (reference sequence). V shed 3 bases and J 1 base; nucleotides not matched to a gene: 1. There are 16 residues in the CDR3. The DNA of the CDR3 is TGTGCCAGCAGCTTGGGACAGGGATCTGGGGCCAACGTCCTGACTTTC. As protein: CASSLGQGSGANVLTF.

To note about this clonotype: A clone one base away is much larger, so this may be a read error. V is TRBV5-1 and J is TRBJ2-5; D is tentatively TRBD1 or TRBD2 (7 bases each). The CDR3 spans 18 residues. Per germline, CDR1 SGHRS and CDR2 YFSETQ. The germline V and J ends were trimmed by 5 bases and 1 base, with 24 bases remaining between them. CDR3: CASRRGQVPWGGQETQYF. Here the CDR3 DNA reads TGCGCCAGCAGGCGCGGACAGGTCCCGTGGGGGGGCCAAGAGACCCAGTACTTC.

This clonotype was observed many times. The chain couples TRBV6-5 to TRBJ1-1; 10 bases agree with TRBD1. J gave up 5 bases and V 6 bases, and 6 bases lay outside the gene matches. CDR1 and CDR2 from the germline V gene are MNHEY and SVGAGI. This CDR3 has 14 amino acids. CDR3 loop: CASSPGQGNTEAFF. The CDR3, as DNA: TGTGCCAGCAGCCCGGGACAGGGGAATACTGAAGCTTTCTTT.

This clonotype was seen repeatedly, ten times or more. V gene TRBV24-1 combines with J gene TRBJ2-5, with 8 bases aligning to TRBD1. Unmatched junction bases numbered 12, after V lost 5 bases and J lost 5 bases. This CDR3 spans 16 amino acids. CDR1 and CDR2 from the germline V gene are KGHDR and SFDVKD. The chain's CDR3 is CATSGADRGSWETQYF. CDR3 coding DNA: TGTGCCACCAGTGGAGCCGACAGGGGCAGTTGGGAGACCCAGTACTTC.

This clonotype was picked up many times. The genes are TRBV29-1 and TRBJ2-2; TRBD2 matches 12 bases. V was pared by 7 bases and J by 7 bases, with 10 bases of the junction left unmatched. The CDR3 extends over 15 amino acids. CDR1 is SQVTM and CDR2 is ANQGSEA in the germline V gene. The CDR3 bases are TGCAGCGCCAAGTCTAGCGGGGGGGCCCTCGGGGAGCTGTTTTTT. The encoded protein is CSAKSSGGALGELFF.

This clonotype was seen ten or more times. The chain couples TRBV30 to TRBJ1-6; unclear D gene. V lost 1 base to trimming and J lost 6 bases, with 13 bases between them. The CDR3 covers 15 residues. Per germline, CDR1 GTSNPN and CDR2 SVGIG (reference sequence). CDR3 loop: CAWSAIGRANSPLHF. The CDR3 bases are TGTGCCTGGAGTGCCATCGGACGGGCTAATTCACCCCTCCACTTT.

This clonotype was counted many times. For the CDR3, the DNA is TGTGCCAGTAGGACAGCTTTAGCTGGGGCCAACGTCCTGACTTTC. It translates to CASRTALAGANVLTF. The genes are TRBV6-6 and TRBJ2-6; tentative D call: TRBD1 (6 bases). Germline values: CDR1 MNHNY, CDR2 SVGAGI (reference sequence). The CDR3 extends over 15 amino acids. V was clipped by 9 bases and J by 2 bases, with 14 bases between them.

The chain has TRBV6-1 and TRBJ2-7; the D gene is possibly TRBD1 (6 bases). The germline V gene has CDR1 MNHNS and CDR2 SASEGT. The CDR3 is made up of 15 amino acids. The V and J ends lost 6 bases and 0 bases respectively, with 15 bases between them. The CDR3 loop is CASRVQGDSSYEQYF. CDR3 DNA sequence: TGTGCCAGCAGGGTACAGGGAGATAGCTCCTACGAGCAGTACTTC.

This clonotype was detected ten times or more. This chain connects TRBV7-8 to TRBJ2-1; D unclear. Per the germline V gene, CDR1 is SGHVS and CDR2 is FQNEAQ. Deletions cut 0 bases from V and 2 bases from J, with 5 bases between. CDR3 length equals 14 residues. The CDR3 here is CASSLAGTYNEQFF. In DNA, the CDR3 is TGTGCCAGCAGCTTAGCAGGGACCTACAATGAGCAGTTCTTC.

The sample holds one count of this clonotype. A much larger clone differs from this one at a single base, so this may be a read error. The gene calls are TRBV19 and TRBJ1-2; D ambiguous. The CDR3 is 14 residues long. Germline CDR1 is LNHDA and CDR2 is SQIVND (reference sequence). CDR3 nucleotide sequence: TGTACCAGTAGTCCAGTGGGGATCAACTATGGCTACACCTTC. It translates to CTSSPVGINYGYTF.

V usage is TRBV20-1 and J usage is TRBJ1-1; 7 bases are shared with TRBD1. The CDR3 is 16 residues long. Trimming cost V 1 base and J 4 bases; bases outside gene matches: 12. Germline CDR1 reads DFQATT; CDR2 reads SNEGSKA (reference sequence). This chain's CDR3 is CSARANTGARSTEAFF. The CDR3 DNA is TGCAGTGCTAGAGCCAATACAGGGGCCCGGAGCACTGAAGCTTTCTTT.

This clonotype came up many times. The CDR3 loop is CSARDNVGHSVVNQPQHF. The CDR3 DNA follows: TGCAGTGCTAGAGATAACGTTGGACACTCCGTTGTCAATCAGCCCCAGCATTTT. This chain links TRBV20-1 with TRBJ1-5, with a tentative D call TRBD1 (5 bases). This CDR3 has 18 amino acids. V lost 0 bases and J lost 3, with 21 bases in between. Germline V gene sequence: CDR1 DFQATT, CDR2 SNEGSKA (reference sequence).

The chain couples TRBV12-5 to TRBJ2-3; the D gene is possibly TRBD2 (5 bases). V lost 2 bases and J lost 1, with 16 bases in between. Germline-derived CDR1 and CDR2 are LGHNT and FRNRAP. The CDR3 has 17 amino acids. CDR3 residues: CASGLPSGGLGTDTQYF. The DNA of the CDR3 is TGTGCTAGTGGTTTGCCATCGGGCGGGTTGGGCACAGATACGCAGTATTTT.

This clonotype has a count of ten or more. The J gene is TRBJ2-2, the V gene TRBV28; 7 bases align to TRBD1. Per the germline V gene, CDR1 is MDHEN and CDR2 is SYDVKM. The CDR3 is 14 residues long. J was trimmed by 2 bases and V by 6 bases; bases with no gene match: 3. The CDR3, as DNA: TGTGCCAGCAGATGGACAGGAAACACCGGGGAGCTGTTTTTT. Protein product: CASRWTGNTGELFF.

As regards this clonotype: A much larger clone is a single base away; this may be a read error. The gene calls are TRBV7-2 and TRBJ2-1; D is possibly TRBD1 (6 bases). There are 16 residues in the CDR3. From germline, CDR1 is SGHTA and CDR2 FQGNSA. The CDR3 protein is CASSLLGAVHDNGQFF. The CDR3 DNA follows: TGTGCCAGCAGCTTATTGGGGGCTGTCCATGACAATGGGCAGTTCTTC.

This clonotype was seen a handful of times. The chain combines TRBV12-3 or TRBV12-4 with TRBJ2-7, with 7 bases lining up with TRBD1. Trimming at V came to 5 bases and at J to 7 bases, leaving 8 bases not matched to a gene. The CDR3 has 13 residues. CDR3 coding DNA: TGTGCCAGCAGTCCTAACAGGGGCGGAGAGCAGTACTTC. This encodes CASSPNRGGEQYF.

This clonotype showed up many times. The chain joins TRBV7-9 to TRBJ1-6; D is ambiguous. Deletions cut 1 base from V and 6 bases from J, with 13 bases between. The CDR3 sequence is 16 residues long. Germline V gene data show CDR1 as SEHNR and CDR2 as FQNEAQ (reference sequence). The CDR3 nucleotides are TGTGCCAGCAGCTTAGTAAACGGGGATCTTAATTCACCCCTCCACTTT. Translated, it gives CASSLVNGDLNSPLHF.

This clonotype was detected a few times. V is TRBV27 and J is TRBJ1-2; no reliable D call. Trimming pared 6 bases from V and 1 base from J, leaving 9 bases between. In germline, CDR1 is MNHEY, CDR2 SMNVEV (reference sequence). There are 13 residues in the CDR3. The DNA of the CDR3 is TGTGCCAGCAGCCCAATAGATAACTATGGCTACACCTTC. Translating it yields CASSPIDNYGYTF.

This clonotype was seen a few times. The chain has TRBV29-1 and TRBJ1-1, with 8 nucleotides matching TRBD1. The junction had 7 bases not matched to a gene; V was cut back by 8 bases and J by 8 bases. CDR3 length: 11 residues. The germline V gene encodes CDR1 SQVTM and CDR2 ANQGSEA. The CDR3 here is CSTYRTGEAFF. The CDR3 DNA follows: TGCAGCACATACCGGACAGGGGAAGCTTTCTTT.

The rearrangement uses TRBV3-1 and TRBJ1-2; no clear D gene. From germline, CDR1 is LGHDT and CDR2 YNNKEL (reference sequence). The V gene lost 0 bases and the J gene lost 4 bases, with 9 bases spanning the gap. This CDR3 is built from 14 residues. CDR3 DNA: TGTGCCAGCAGCCAAGATGAGAAGTTCTATGGCTACACCTTC. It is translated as CASSQDEKFYGYTF.

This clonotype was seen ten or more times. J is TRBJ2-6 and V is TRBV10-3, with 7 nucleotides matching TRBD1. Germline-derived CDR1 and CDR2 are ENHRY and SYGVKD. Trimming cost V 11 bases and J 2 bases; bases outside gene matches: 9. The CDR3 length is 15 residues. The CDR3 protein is CASRQGGTGANVLTF. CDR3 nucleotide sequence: TGTGCCTCGAGACAGGGCGGAACTGGGGCCAACGTCCTGACTTTC.

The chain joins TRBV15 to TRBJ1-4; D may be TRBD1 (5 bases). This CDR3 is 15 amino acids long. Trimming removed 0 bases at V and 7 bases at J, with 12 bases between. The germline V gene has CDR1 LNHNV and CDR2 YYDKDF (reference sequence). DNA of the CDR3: TGTGCCACCAGCAGAGATTTGGGGGTCGGTGAAAAACTGTTTTTT. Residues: CATSRDLGVGEKLFF.

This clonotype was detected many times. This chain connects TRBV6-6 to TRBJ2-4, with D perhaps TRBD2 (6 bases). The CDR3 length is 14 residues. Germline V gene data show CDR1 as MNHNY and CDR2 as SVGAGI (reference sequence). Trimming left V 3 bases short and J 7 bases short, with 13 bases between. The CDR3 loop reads CASSYKGRENIQYF. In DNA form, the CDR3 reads TGTGCCAGCAGTTATAAGGGCCGGGAGAACATTCAGTACTTC.

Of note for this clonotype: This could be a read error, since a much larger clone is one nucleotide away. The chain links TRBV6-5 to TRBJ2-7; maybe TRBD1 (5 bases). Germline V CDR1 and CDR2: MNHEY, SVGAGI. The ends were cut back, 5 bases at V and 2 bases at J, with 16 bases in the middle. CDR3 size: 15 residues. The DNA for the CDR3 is TGTGCCAGCAGTACAACGCCGGCACAGGCCTACGAGCAGTACTTC. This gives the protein CASSTTPAQAYEQYF.

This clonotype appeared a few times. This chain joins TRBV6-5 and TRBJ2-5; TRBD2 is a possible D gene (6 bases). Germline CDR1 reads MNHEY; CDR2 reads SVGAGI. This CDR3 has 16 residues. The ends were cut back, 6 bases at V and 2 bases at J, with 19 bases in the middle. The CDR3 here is CASRDRGGPNQETQYF. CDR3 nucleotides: TGTGCCAGCAGGGACCGGGGAGGACCTAATCAAGAGACCCAGTACTTC.

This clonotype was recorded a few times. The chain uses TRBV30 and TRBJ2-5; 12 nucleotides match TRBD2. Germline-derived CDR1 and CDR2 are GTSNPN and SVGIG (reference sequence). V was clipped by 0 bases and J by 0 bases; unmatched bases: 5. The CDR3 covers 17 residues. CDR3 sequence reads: CAWSVLRTSGDQETQYF. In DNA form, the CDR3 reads TGTGCCTGGAGTGTACTAAGGACTAGCGGGGACCAAGAGACCCAGTACTTC.

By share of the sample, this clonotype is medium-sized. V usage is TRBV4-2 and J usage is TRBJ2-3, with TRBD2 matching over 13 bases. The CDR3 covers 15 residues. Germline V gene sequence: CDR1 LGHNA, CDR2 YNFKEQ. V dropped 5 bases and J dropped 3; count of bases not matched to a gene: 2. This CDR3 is CASSTSGGATDTQYF. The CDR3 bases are TGTGCCAGCAGCACTAGCGGGGGGGCGACAGATACGCAGTATTTT.

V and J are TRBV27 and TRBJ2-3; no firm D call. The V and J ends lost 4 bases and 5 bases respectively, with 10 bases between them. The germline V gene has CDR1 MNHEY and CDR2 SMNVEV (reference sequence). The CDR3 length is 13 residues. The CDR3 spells CASSSNGIDTQYF. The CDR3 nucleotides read TGTGCCAGCAGTTCGAATGGGATAGATACGCAGTATTTT.

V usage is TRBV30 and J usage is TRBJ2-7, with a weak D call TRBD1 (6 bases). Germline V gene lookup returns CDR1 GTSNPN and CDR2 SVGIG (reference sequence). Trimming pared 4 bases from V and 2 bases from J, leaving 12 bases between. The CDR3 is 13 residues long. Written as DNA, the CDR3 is TGTGCCTGGATGAGGACAGATACCTACGAGCAGTACTTC. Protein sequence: CAWMRTDTYEQYF. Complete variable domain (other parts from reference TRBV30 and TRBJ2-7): SQTIHQWPATLVQPVGSPLSLECTVEGTSNPNLYWYRQAAGRGLQLLFYSVGIGQISSEVPQNLSASRPQDRQFILSSKKLLLSDSGFYLCAWMRTDTYEQYFGPGTRLTVT.

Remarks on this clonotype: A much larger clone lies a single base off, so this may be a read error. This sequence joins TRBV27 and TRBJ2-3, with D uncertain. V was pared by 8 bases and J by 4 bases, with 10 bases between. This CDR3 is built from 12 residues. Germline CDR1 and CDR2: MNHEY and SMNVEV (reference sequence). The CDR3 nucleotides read TGTGCCAGCTGCAATCGTCCAGATACGCAGTATTTT. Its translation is CASCNRPDTQYF.